This TCR beta chain was recovered during a study of blood T cell repertoires in COVID-19. Looking at the study overall: Samples of COVID-19 (acute and convalescent) were obtained from the United States, Italy and Spain. T cells, B-cell-depleted T cells, or PBMCs provided the cDNA or gDNA that served as material.

Enrolled during active infection, Seattle patients were then followed longitudinally. J was trimmed by 1 base and V by 3 bases; bases with no gene match: 3. Per germline, CDR1 SGHAT and CDR2 FQNNGV. The length of the CDR3 is 15 residues. In the source study's methods: By means of reference gene primer amplification, nucleated cell counts were estimated. Sequenced by immunoSEQ multiplex PCR; TCRdb stores in-frame clones only, minus some. The DNA gave D and trimming, while V, J and clone size come from that table. The sample consists of roughly 200,000 clones, 84% of them appearing once. The sequence came from a woman of 80 years or more with COVID-19, enrolled during active disease. The sequenced material came from peripheral blood. The V and J genes are TRBV11-2 and TRBJ1-1; TRBD1 aligns across 9 bases. This CDR3 reads CASSFGTGRNTEAFF. In nucleotides, the CDR3 is TGTGCCAGCAGCTTCGGGACAGGGAGGAACACTGAAGCTTTCTTT.